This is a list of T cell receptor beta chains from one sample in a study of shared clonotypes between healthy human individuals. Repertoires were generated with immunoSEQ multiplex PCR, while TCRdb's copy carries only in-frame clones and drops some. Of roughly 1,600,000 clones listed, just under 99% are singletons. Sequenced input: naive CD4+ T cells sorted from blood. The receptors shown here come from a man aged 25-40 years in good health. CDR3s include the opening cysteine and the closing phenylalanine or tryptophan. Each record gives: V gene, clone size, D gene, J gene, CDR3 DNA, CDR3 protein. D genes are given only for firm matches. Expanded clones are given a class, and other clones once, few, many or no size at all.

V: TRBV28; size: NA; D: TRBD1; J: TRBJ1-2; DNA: TGTGCCAGCAGTTTATACAGGGGCCTTAACTATGGCTACACCTTC; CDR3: CASSLYRGLNYGYTF
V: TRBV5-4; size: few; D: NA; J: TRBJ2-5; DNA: TGTGCCAGCAGCTTGGTAGGTGAGGAGACCCAGTACTTC; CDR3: CASSLVGEETQYF
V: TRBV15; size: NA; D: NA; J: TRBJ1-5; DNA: TGTGCCACCAGCAGAGATAGGGTTAGCAATCAGCCCCAGCATTTT; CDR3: CATSRDRVSNQPQHF
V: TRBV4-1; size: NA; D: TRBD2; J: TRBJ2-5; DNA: TGCGCCAGCAGCCAAGATCTTGCTAGCGGGAAACCCCCAGAGACCCAGTACTTC; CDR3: CASSQDLASGKPPETQYF
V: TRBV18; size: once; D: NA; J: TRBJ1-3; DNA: TGTGCCAGCTCACCACCCGGCAGGGGATTCGCTGGAAACACCATATATTTT; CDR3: CASSPPGRGFAGNTIYF
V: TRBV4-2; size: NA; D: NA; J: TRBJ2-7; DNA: TGTGCCAGCAGCCAAGATCTGGTAATCTCCTACGAGCAGTACTTC; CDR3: CASSQDLVISYEQYF
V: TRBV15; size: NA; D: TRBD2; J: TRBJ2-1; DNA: TGTGCCACCAGCTCTGGTCGGGAGGGCCTATTTTATGAGCAGTTCTTC; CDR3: CATSSGREGLFYEQFF
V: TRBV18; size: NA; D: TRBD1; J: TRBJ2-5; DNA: TGTGCCAGCTCACCACGGACAGGGGGCCTTCAAGAGACCCAGTACTTC; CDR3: CASSPRTGGLQETQYF
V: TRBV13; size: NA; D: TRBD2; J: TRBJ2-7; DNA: TGTGCCAGCAGCCTCTGGACTAGCGGGATGGAATACGAGCAGTACTTC; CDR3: CASSLWTSGMEYEQYF
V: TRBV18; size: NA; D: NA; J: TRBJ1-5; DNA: TGTGCCAGCTCACTAAACAGAAAAGAGGGACCAAGCAATCAGCCCCAGCATTTT; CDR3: CASSLNRKEGPSNQPQHF
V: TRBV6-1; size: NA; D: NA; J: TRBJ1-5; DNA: TGTGCCAGCAGTGAAATGCCCAGCGGGCAGCCCCAGCATTTT; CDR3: CASSEMPSGQPQHF
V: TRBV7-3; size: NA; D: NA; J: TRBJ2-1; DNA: TGTGCCAGCAGCTTCGGGCAGAGCTCCTACAATGAGCAGTTCTTC; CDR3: CASSFGQSSYNEQFF
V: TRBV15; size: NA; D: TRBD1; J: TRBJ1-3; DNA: TGTGCCACCAGCAGGATGGGACAGAATGGAAACACCATATATTTT; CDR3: CATSRMGQNGNTIYF
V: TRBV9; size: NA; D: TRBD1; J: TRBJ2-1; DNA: TGTGCCAGCAGCGTAGGCCGACAGGGACACAATGAGCAGTTCTTC; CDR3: CASSVGRQGHNEQFF
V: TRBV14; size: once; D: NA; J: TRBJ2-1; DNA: TGTGCCAGCAGCCAATGGAGGGGGGGGATCAATGAGCAGTTCTTC; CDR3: CASSQWRGGINEQFF
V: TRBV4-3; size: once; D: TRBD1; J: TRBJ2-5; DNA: TGCGCCAGCAGCCAAGATGGTAGGGCAGGGGGTATAGAGACCCAGTACTTC; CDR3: CASSQDGRAGGIETQYF
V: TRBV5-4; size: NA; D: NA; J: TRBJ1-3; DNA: TGTGCCAGCAGCTTGGTGGTCGGTACGGACTCTGGAAACACCATATATTTT; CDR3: CASSLVVGTDSGNTIYF
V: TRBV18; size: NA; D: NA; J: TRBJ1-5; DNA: TGTGCCAGCTCACCCCCTGGGCGGGGGCTCAATCAGCCCCAGCATTTT; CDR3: CASSPPGRGLNQPQHF
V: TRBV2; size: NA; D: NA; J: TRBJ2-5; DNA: TGTGCCAGCTCTAGAGAGGAGACCCAGTACTTC; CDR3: CASSREETQYF
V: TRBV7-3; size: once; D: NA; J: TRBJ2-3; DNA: TGTGCCAGCAGCTTATTTGCCCCAGATACGCAGTATTTT; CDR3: CASSLFAPDTQYF
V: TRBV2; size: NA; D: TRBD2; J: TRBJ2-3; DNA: TGTGCCAGCAGCAGGACTAGTGAGGGAGATACGCAGTATTTT; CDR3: CASSRTSEGDTQYF
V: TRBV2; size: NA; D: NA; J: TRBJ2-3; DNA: TGTGCCAGCAGCCCCTTTGGCGCCACAGATACGCAGTATTTT; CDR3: CASSPFGATDTQYF
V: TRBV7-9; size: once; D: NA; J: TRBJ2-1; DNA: TGTGCCAGCAGCTTAGGAGCGCACAATGAGCAGTTCTTC; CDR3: CASSLGAHNEQFF
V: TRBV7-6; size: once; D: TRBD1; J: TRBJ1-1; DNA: TGTGCCAGCAGCTTAACCCACAGGGGGGAAGCTTTCTTT; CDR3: CASSLTHRGEAFF
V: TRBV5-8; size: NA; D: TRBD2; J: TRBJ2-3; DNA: TGTGCCAGCAGCCTACCAAGATTGGGGGGGAGCAACCCAGATACGCAGTATTTT; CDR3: CASSLPRLGGSNPDTQYF
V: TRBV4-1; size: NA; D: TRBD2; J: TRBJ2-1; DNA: TGCGCCAGCAGCCATACCTTAGCGGGAGTTGATGAGCAGTTCTTC; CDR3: CASSHTLAGVDEQFF
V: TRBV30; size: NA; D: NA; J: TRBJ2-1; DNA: TGTGCCTGGAGTGTACGTGGGGGGCGCCCCGATGAGCAGTTCTTC; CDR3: CAWSVRGGRPDEQFF
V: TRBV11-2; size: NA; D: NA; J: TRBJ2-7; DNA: TGTGCCAGCAGACCCATTACGGGCCACCGAGCCTACGAGCAGTACTTC; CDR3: CASRPITGHRAYEQYF
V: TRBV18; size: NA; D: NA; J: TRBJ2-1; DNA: TGTGCCAGCTCACAGGGAGCCGGCGATGAGCAGTTCTTC; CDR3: CASSQGAGDEQFF
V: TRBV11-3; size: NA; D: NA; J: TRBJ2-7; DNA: TGTGCCAGCAGCTTAGCCCAGACCTACGAGCAGTACTTC; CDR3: CASSLAQTYEQYF
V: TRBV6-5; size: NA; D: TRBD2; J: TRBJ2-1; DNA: TGTGCCAGCAGTTTCCGAACTAGCGGGAGGATGGGGGAGCAGTTCTTC; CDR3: CASSFRTSGRMGEQFF
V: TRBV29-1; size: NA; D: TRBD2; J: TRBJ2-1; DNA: TGCAGCGTTTTTGCGGGAGCCTCCCCTTACAATGAGCAGTTCTTC; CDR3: CSVFAGASPYNEQFF
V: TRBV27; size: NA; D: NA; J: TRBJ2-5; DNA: TGTGCCAGCAGTTTATTAGGATTCCAAGAGACCCAGTACTTC; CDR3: CASSLLGFQETQYF
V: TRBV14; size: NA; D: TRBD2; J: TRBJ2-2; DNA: TGTGCCAGCAGCCGACTCGGGACTAGCGGGGCGAACACCGGGGAGCTGTTTTTT; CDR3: CASSRLGTSGANTGELFF
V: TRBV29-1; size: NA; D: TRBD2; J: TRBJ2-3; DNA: TGCAGCGTTGCAAAAAAGGCGCCTAGCGGGCCCACCACAGATACGCAGTATTTT; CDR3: CSVAKKAPSGPTTDTQYF
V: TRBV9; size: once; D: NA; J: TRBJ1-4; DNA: TGTGCCAGCAGCGTAGATAAGGGGTTGGGGGAAAAACTGTTTTTT; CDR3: CASSVDKGLGEKLFF
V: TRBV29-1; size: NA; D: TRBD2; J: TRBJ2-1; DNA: TGCAGCGTAAGCGGCGGGAGAACGGGTGAGCAGTTCTTC; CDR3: CSVSGGRTGEQFF
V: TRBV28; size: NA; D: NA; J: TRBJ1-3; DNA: TGTGCCTCTTGGGGGGCCCCTGGAAACACCATATATTTT; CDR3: CASWGAPGNTIYF
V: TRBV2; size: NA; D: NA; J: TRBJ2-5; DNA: TGTGCCAGCACGAAAGAGACCCAGTACTTC; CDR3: CASTKETQYF
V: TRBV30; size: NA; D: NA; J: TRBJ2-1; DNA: TGTGCCTGGAGACGGGGTTATGAGCAGTTCTTC; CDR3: CAWRRGYEQFF
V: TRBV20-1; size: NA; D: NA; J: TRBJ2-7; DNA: TGCAGTGCTGTCAGGGTCGAGCAGTACTTC; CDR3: CSAVRVEQYF
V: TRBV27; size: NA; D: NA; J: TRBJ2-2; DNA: TGTGCCAGCAGTCCCCGGGGACTTTTGAACACCGGGGAGCTGTTTTTT; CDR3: CASSPRGLLNTGELFF
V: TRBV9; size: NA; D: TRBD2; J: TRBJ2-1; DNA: TGTGCCAGCAGCGTCGGCGGGAGGGTCCCAAATGAGCAGTTCTTC; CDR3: CASSVGGRVPNEQFF
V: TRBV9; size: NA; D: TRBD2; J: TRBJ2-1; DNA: TGTGCCAGCAGCGTCGGGACTAGCGGAAACAATGAGCAGTTCTTC; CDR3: CASSVGTSGNNEQFF
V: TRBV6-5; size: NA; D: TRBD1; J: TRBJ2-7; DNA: TGTGCCAGCAGTTGGACAGGGGGCGGCGACGAGCAGTACTTC; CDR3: CASSWTGGGDEQYF
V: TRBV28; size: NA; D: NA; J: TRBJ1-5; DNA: TGTGCCAGCAGTGCGGGCCTTTTTAATCAGCCCCAGCATTTT; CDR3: CASSAGLFNQPQHF
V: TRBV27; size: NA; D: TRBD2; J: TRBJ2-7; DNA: TGTGCCAGCTCCTACGGGACTAGTGGGGTCTACGAGCAGTACTTC; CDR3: CASSYGTSGVYEQYF
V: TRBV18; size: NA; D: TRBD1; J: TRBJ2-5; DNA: TGTGCCAGCTCACTAAAAGCGACAGGGAAAGAGACCCAGTACTTC; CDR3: CASSLKATGKETQYF
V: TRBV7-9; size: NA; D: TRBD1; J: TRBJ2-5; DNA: TGTGCCAGCAGACCCACAGGGGGCCTTAATAGAGAGACCCAGTACTTC; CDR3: CASRPTGGLNRETQYF
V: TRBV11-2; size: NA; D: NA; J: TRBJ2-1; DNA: TGTGCCAGCAGCTACAACCGGGACTCCTACTACAATGAGCAGTTCTTC; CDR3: CASSYNRDSYYNEQFF
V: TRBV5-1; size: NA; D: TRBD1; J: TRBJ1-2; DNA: TGCGCCAGCAGGTTACCGGGACAGGAATATCCTAGTGGCTATGGCTACACCTTC; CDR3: CASRLPGQEYPSGYGYTF
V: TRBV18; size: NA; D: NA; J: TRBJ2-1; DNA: TGTGCCAGCTCACCGGCCGATGAGCAGTTCTTC; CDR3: CASSPADEQFF